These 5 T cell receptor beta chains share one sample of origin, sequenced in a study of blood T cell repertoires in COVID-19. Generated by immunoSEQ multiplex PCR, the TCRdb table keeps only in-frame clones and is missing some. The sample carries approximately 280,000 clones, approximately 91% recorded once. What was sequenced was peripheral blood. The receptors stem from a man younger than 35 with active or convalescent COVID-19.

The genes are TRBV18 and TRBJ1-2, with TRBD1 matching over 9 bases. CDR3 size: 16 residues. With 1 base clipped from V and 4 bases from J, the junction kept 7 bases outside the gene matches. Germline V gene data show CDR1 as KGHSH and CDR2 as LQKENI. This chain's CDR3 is CASSPQPGQGIYGYTF. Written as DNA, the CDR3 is TGTGCCAGCTCACCACAGCCGGGACAGGGTATCTATGGCTACACCTTC.

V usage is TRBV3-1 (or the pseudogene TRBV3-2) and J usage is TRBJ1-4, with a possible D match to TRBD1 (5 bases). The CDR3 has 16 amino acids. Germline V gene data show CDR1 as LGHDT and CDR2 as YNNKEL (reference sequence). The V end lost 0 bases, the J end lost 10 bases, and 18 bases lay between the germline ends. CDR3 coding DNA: TGTGCCAGCAGCCAAGATAAGGGAGGGGAATTTGGAAAACTGTTTTTT. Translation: CASSQDKGGEFGKLFF.

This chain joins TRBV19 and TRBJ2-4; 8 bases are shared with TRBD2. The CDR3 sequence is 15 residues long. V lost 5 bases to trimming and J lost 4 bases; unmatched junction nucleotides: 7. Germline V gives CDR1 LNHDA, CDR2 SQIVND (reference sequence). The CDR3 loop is CASSPSGSGKNIQYF. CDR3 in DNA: TGTGCCAGTAGTCCTAGCGGGTCTGGTAAAAACATTCAGTACTTC.

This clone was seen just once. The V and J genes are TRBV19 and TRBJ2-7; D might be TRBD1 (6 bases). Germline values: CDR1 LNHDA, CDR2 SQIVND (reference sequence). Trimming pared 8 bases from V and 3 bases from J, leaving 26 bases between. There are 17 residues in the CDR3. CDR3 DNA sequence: TGTGCCAGTCAGCTATCCGGGACACGAGGGGGATTCTACGAGCAGTACTTC. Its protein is CASQLSGTRGGFYEQYF.

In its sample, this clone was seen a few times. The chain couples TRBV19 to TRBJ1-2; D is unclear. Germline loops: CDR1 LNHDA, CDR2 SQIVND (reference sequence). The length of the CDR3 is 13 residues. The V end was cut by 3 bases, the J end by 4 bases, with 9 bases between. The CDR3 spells CASSMAVLYGYTF. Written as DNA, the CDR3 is TGTGCCAGTAGTATGGCTGTCCTCTATGGCTACACCTTC.